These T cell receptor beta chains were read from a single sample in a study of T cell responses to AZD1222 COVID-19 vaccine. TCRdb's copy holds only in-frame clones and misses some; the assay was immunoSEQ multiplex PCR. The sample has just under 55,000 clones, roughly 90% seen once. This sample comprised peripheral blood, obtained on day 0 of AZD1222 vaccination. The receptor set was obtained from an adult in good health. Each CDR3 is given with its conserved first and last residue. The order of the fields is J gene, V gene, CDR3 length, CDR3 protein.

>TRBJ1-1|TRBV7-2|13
CASSVRGGTEAFF
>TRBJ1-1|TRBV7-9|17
CASSANRGSVVNTEAFF
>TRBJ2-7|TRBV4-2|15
CASSPQRASSYEQYF
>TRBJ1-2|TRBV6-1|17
CASSATAVQVPNYGYTF
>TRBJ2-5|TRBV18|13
CASSPDSQETQYF
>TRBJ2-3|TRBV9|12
CASSAFTDTQYF
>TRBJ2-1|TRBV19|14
CASSIQGGPYEQFF
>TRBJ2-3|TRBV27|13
CASSSREGHTQYF
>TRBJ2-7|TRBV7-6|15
CASSSLAGATYEQYF
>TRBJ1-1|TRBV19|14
CASRKTGVNTEAFF
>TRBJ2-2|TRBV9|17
CASSVTSGSGGTGELFF
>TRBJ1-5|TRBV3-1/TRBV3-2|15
CASSQDGDNNQPQHF
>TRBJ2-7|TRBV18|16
CASSPQDRSIVGEQYF
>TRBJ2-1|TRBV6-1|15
CASSERTSGRDEQFF
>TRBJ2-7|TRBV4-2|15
CASSQEWRESYEQYF
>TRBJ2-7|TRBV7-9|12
CASSLAGMEQYF
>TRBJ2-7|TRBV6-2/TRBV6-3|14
CASSWAGGTYEQYF
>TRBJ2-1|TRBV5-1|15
CASSLASGSYNEQFF
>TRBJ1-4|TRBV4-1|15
CASSQDPLRYEKLFF
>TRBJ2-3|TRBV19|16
CASKLAGGPEGGTQYF
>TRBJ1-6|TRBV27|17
CASSLSPGVLFDVPLHF
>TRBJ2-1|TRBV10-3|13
CAISPGLAGVSFF
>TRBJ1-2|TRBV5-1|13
CASSLDSGSGYTF
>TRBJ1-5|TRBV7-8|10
CASRQKPQHF
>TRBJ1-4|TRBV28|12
CASQELNEKLFF
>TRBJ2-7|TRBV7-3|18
CASTLSRELAGGLYEQYF
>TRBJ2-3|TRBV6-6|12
CASSPITDTQYF
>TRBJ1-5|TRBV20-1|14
CSASGQGPGQPQHF
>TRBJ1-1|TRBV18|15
CASSPRQGMNTEAFF
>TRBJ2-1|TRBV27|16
CASSLGLAGGPDEQFF
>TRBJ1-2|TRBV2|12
CASSAGQNGYTF
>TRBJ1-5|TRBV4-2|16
CASSQEVGGFNQPQHF
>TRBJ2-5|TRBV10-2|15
CASSSPGQVSETQYF
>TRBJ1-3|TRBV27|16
CASSLSPRAGGNTIYF
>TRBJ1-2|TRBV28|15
CASSSPRGADYGYTF
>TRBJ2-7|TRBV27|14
CASSTGLTLYEQYF
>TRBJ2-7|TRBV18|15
CASSPVTGDWYEQYF
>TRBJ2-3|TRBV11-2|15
CASSVLAGGTDTQYF
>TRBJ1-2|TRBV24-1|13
CATSEGTGNGYTF
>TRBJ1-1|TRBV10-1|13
CASRDSKGTEAFF
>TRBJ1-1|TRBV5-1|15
CASSFTTGLNTEAFF
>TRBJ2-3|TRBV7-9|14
CASSYTSGQDTQYF
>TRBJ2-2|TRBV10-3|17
CAISESGSEGVAGELFF
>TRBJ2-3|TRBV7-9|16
CASSLSGGAITDTQYF
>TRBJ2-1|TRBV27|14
CASMGLGGNNEQFF
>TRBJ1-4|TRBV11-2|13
CASSPGTVEKLFF